A selection of T cell receptor beta chains follows, all from one sample in a study of cytomegalovirus exposure and HLA in healthy donors. Repertoires were generated with immunoSEQ multiplex PCR, while TCRdb's copy carries only in-frame clones and drops some. This table holds approximately 120,000 clones, around 80% found once. Sequencing input: PBMCs. All receptors derive from a female donor in good health and CMV-seronegative. CDR3s include the opening cysteine and the closing phenylalanine or tryptophan. A D gene is named only where the DNA matches it firmly. The listing skips clone size in some rows; elsewhere it reads once, few, many or a size class.

j_gene: TRBJ2-5; d_gene: .; abundance: few; v_gene: TRBV5-4; CDR3aa: CASSLAYNQETQYF; CDR3nt: TGTGCCAGCAGCTTGGCCTATAACCAAGAGACCCAGTACTTC
j_gene: TRBJ1-2; d_gene: .; abundance: .; v_gene: TRBV19; CDR3aa: CASSIAPTGYGYTF; CDR3nt: TGTGCCAGTAGTATAGCCCCGACGGGCTATGGCTACACCTTC
j_gene: TRBJ2-2; d_gene: .; abundance: .; v_gene: TRBV10-2; CDR3aa: CASRGTRTNTGELFF; CDR3nt: TGCGCCAGCAGGGGGACTCGCACGAACACCGGGGAGCTGTTTTTT
j_gene: TRBJ2-2; d_gene: .; abundance: .; v_gene: TRBV20-1; CDR3aa: CSAHDTGELFF; CDR3nt: TGCAGTGCCCATGACACCGGGGAGCTGTTTTTT
j_gene: TRBJ2-3; d_gene: TRBD1; abundance: .; v_gene: TRBV18; CDR3aa: CASSPRPGQGTDTQYF; CDR3nt: TGTGCCAGCTCACCACGGCCGGGACAGGGAACAGATACGCAGTATTTT
j_gene: TRBJ1-2; d_gene: .; abundance: .; v_gene: TRBV6-1; CDR3aa: CASRLTNYGYTF; CDR3nt: TGTGCCAGCAGACTAACTAACTATGGCTACACCTTC
j_gene: TRBJ2-3; d_gene: TRBD1; abundance: .; v_gene: TRBV7-3; CDR3aa: CASSQGGQSTDTQYF; CDR3nt: TGTGCCAGCAGCCAAGGGGGACAGTCCACAGATACGCAGTATTTT
j_gene: TRBJ2-1; d_gene: .; abundance: .; v_gene: TRBV18; CDR3aa: CASSPLVNNEQFF; CDR3nt: TGTGCCAGCTCACCACTTGTTAACAATGAGCAGTTCTTC
j_gene: TRBJ2-3; d_gene: TRBD2; abundance: .; v_gene: TRBV30; CDR3aa: CAWGLAGTDAQYF; CDR3nt: TGTGCCTGGGGACTAGCGGGCACAGATGCGCAGTATTTT
j_gene: TRBJ1-6; d_gene: .; abundance: .; v_gene: TRBV7-9; CDR3aa: CASSLVTGFSPLHF; CDR3nt: TGTGCCAGCAGCTTAGTGACAGGATTTTCACCCCTCCACTTT
j_gene: TRBJ2-7; d_gene: .; abundance: .; v_gene: TRBV7-9; CDR3aa: CSSSASRSYEQYF; CDR3nt: TGTTCCAGCAGCGCCAGTAGGAGCTACGAGCAGTACTTC
j_gene: TRBJ2-3; d_gene: TRBD1; abundance: .; v_gene: TRBV2; CDR3aa: CASTGGPTDTQYF; CDR3nt: TGTGCCAGCACAGGGGGACCCACAGATACGCAGTATTTT
j_gene: TRBJ2-2; d_gene: TRBD2; abundance: .; v_gene: TRBV9; CDR3aa: CASRVGLAGTGELFF; CDR3nt: TGTGCCAGCAGGGTCGGGTTAGCGGGCACCGGGGAGCTGTTTTTT
j_gene: TRBJ1-4; d_gene: TRBD1; abundance: .; v_gene: TRBV19; CDR3aa: CASSPGRDSNEKLFF; CDR3nt: TGTGCCAGTAGCCCCGGCAGGGACAGTAATGAAAAACTGTTTTTT
j_gene: TRBJ1-2; d_gene: TRBD1; abundance: few; v_gene: TRBV2; CDR3aa: CASSVAKTGTNYGYTF; CDR3nt: TGTGCCAGCAGTGTGGCAAAGACAGGGACTAACTATGGCTACACCTTC
j_gene: TRBJ2-5; d_gene: TRBD2; abundance: .; v_gene: TRBV7-7; CDR3aa: CASSLGTSAQETQYF; CDR3nt: TGTGCCAGCAGCTTAGGGACTAGCGCACAAGAGACCCAGTACTTC